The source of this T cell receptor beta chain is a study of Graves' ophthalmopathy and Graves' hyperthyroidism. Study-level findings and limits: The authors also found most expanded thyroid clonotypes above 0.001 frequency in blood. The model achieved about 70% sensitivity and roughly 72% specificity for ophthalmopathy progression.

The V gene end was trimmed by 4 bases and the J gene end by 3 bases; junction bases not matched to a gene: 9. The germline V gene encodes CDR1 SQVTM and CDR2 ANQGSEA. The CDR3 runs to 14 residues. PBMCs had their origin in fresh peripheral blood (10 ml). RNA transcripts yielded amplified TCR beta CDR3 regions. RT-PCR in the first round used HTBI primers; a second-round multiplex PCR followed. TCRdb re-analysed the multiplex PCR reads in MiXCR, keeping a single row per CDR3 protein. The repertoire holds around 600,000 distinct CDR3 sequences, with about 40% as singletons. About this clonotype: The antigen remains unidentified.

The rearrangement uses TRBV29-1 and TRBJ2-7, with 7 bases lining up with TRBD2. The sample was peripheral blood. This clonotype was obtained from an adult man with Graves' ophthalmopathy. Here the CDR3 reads CSVGVMAGDYEQYF. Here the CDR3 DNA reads TGCAGCGTTGGTGTTATGGCGGGGGACTACGAGCAGTACTTC.